This TCR beta chain appears in the sequencing data of a study of cytomegalovirus exposure and HLA in healthy donors. Both 60 Vbeta primers and 13 Jbeta primers went into the PCR. Only in-frame clones appear in the TCRdb table, and some are missing; sequencing was by immunoSEQ multiplex PCR. The sample yields about 140,000 clones, around 80% seen once. This clone came up a few times. The ends were cut back, 10 bases at V and 1 base at J, with 14 bases in the middle. This CDR3 is 13 amino acids long. The germline V gene has CDR1 MNHNS and CDR2 SASEGT. The V gene is TRBV6-1, the J gene TRBJ2-7; the D gene is possibly TRBD1 (5 bases). This clonotype was sampled from a man aged 35-49 years in good health and CMV-seronegative. The sample consisted of PBMCs. CDR3 amino acids: CATALTASYEQYF. The CDR3 DNA follows: TGTGCCACCGCATTGACAGCATCCTACGAGCAGTACTTC.